A single sample is the source of the 2 T cell receptor beta chains below, sequenced in a study of blood T cell repertoires in COVID-19 (dated by TCRdb to about 2020). Library creation used the immunoSEQ multiplex PCR assay. In its TCRdb copy, this immuneACCESS table keeps in-frame sequences only and misses some clones. Where compared with another copy, unresolved V genes explain less than half of these, and the others have no known cause. The sample yields about 300,000 clones; 70% to 90% were counted once. The ten biggest clones cover about 4.1% of the sample. The sequenced sample was PBMCs or T cells enriched from blood (not recorded which). The receptor set was obtained from a man younger than 40 who had recovered from COVID-19.

The gene calls are TRBV5-1 and TRBJ2-7; TRBD2 might be the D (7 bases). CDR3 length: 18 residues. Germline lookup yields CDR1 SGHRS and CDR2 YFSETQ. Between the trimmed V and J ends, which lost 3 bases and 2 bases, there was a span of 24 bases. CDR3 nucleotide sequence: TGCGCCAGCAGCTCTCGGCCCGGCCGGGGAGGGGGGACCTACGAGCAGTACTTC. This translates into CASSSRPGRGGGTYEQYF. Full variable domain (rest looked up from reference TRBV5-1 and TRBJ2-7): KAGVTQTPRYLIKTRGQQVTLSCSPISGHRSVSWYQQTPGQGLQFLFEYFSETQRNKGNFPGRFSGRQFSNSRSEMNVSTLELGDSALYLCASSSRPGRGGGTYEQYFGPGTRLTVT.

The CDR3 sequence is CASNDGNSYNEQFF. Written as DNA, the CDR3 is TGCGCCAGCAACGACGGGAACTCCTACAATGAGCAGTTCTTC. The rearrangement uses TRBV10-1 and TRBJ2-1, with D perhaps TRBD2 (5 bases). This CDR3 has 14 amino acids. Germline lookup yields CDR1 WNHNN and CDR2 SYGVQD (reference sequence). V was pared by 7 bases and J by 0 bases, with 10 bases between.